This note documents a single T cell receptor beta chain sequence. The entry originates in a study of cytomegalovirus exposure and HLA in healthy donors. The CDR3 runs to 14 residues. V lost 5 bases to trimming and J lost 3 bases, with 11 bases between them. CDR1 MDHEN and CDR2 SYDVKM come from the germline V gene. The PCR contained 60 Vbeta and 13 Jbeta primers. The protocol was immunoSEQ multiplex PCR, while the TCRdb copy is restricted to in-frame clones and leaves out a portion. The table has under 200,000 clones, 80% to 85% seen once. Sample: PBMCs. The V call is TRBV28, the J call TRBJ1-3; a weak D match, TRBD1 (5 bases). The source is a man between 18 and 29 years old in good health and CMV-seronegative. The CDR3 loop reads CASSPIGGGNTIYF. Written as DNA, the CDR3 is TGTGCCAGCAGTCCGATCGGGGGTGGAAACACCATATATTTT. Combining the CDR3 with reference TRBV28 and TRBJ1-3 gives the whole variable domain DVKVTQSSRYLVKRTGEKVFLECVQDMDHENMFWYRQDPGLGLRLIYFSYDVKMKEKGDIPEGYSVSREKKERFSLILESASTNQTSMYLCASSPIGGGNTIYFGEGSWLTVV.